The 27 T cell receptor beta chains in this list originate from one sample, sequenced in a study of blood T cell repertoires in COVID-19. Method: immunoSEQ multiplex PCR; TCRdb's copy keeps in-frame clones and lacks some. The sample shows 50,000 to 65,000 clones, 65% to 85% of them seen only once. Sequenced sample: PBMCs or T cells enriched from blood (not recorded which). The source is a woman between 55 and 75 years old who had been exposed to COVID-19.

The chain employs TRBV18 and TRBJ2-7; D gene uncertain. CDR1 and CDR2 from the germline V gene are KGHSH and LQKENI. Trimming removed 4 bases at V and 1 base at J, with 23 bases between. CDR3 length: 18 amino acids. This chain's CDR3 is CASSQGPHTQFGSYEQYF. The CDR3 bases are TGTGCCAGCTCACAAGGCCCACACACACAGTTTGGGTCCTACGAGCAGTACTTC.

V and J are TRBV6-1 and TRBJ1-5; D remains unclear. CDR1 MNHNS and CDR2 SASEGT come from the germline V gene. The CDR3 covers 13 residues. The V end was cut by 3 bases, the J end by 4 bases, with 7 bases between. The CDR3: CASSDEGNQPQHF. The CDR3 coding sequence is TGTGCCAGCAGTGACGAGGGAAATCAGCCCCAGCATTTT.

Here the CDR3 DNA reads TGTGCCAGCAGCCAAGTAACGGGGTCTGAGCAGTTCTTC. It codes for CASSQVTGSEQFF. This chain uses TRBV3-1 (or the pseudogene TRBV3-2) with TRBJ2-1; tentative D call: TRBD2 (5 bases). In germline, CDR1 is LGHDT, CDR2 YNNKEL (reference sequence). The CDR3 sequence is 13 residues long. Trimming pared 1 base from V and 9 bases from J, leaving 10 bases between.

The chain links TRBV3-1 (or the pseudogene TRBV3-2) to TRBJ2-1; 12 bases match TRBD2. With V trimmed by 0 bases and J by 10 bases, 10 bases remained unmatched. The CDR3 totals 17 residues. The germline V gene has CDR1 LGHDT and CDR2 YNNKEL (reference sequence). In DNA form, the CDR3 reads TGTGCCAGCAGCCAAGAAAGGGCGACTAGCGGGGGAGGGGAGCAGTTCTTC. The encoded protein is CASSQERATSGGGEQFF.

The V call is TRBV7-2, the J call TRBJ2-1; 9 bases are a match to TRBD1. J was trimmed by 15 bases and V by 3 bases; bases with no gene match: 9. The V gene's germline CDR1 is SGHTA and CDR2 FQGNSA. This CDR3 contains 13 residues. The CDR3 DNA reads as TGTGCCAGCAGCTTTAACAGGGGGCGCGATTGGTTCTTC. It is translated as CASSFNRGRDWFF.

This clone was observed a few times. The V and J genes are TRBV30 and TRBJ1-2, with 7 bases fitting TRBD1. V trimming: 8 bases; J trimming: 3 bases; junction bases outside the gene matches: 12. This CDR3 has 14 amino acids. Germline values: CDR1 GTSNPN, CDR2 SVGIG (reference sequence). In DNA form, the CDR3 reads TGTGCCGCCGATACAGGGGTTGAGGACTATGGCTACACCTTC. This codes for CAADTGVEDYGYTF. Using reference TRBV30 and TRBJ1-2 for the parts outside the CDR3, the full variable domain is SQTIHQWPATLVQPVGSPLSLECTVEGTSNPNLYWYRQAAGRGLQLLFYSVGIGQISSEVPQNLSASRPQDRQFILSSKKLLLSDSGFYLCAADTGVEDYGYTFGSGTRLTVV.

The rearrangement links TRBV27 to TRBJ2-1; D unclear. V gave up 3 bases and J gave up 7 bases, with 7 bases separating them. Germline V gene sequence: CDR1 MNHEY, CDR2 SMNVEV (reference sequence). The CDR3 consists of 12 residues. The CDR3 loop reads CASSFFGNEQFF. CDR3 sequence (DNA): TGTGCCAGCAGTTTCTTCGGGAATGAGCAGTTCTTC.

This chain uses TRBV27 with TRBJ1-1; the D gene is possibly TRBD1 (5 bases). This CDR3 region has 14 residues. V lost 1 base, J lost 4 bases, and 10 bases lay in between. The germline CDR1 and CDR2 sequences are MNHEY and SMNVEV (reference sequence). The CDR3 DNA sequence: TGTGCCAGCAGTTTATTAAGGGGCGGCACTGAAGCTTTCTTT. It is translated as CASSLLRGGTEAFF.

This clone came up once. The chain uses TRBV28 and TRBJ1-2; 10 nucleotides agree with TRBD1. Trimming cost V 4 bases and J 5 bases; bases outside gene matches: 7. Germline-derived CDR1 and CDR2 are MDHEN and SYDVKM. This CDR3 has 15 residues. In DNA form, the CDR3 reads TGTGCCAGCAGTTCCCCCGGACAGGGGGAGTATGGCTACACCTTC. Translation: CASSSPGQGEYGYTF.

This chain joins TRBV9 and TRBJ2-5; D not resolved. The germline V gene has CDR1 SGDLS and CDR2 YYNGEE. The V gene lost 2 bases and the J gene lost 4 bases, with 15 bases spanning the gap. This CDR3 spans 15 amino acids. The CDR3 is CASSVSGSSGETQYF. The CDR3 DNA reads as TGTGCCAGCAGCGTCAGTGGCTCCTCGGGAGAGACCCAGTACTTC.

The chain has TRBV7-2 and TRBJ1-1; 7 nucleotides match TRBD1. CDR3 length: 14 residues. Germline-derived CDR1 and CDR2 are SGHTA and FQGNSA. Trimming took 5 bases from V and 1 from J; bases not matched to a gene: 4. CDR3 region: CASSGGQSNTEAFF. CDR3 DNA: TGTGCCAGCAGCGGGGGACAGTCGAACACTGAAGCTTTCTTT.

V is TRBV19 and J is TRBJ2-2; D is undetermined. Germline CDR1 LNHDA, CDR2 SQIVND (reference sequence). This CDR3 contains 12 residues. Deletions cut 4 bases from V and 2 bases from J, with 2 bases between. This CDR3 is CASSTNTGELFF. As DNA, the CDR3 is TGTGCCAGTAGTACAAACACCGGGGAGCTGTTTTTT.

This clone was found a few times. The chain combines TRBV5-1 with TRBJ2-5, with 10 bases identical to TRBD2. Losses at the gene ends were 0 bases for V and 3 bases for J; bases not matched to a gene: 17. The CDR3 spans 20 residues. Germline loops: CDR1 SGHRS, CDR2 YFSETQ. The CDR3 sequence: CASSLDTGGGLAGAKETQYF. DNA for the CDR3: TGCGCCAGCAGCTTGGATACAGGGGGAGGTCTAGCGGGAGCAAAAGAGACCCAGTACTTC. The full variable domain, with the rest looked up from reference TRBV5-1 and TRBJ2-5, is KAGVTQTPRYLIKTRGQQVTLSCSPISGHRSVSWYQQTPGQGLQFLFEYFSETQRNKGNFPGRFSGRQFSNSRSEMNVSTLELGDSALYLCASSLDTGGGLAGAKETQYFGPGTRLLVL.

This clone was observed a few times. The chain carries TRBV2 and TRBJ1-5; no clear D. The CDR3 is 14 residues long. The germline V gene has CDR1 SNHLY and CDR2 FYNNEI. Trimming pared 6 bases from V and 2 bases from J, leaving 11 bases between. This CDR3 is CASSGGLGNQPQHF. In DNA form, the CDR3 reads TGTGCCAGCAGCGGAGGGCTTGGCAATCAGCCCCAGCATTTT.

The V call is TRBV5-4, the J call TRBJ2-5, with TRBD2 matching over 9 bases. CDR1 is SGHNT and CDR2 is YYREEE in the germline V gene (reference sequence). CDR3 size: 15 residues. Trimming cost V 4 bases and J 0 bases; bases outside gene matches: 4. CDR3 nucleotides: TGTGCCAGCAGCCCGACTAGCGGATACCAAGAGACCCAGTACTTC. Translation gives CASSPTSGYQETQYF. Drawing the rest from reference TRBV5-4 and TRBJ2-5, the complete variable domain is ETGVTQSPTHLIKTRGQQVTLRCSSQSGHNTVSWYQQALGQGPQFIFQYYREEENGRGNFPPRFSGLQFPNYSSELNVNALELDDSALYLCASSPTSGYQETQYFGPGTRLLVL.

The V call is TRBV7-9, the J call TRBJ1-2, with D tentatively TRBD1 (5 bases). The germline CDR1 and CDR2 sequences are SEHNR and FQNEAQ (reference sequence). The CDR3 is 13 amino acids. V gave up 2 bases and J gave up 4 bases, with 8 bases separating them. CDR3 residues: CASSLYGGYGYTF. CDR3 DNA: TGTGCCAGCAGCTTATACGGGGGCTATGGCTACACCTTC. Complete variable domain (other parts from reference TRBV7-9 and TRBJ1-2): DTGVSQNPRHKITKRGQNVTFRCDPISEHNRLYWYRQTLGQGPEFLTYFQNEAQLEKSRLLSDRFSAERPKGSFSTLEIQRTEQGDSAMYLCASSLYGGYGYTFGSGTRLTVV.

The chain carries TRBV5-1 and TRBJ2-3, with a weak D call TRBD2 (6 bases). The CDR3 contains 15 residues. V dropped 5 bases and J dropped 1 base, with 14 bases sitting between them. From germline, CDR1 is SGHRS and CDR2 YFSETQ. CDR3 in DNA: TGCGCCAGCAGTCCCAGCGGGTCTGGCACAGATACGCAGTATTTT. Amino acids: CASSPSGSGTDTQYF.

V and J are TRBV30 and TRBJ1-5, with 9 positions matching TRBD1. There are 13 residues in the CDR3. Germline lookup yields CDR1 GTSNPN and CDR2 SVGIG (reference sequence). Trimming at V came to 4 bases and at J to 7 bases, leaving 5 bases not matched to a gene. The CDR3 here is CAWNRGQLQPQHF. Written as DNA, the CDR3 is TGTGCCTGGAACAGGGGGCAACTACAGCCCCAGCATTTT.

The CDR3 reads CASSGGTSGRAVEQYF. The CDR3 DNA sequence: TGCGCCAGCAGCGGCGGGACTAGCGGGAGGGCCGTGGAGCAGTACTTC. V gene TRBV5-1 combines with J gene TRBJ2-7; 16 bases are a match to TRBD2. This CDR3 contains 16 residues. V gave up 4 bases and J gave up 7 bases; unmatched junction bases: 8. CDR1 and CDR2 (germline): SGHRS, YFSETQ.

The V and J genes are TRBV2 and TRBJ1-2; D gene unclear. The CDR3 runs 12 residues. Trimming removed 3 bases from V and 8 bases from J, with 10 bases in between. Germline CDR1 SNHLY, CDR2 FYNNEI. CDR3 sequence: CASSERPRGYTF. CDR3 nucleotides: TGTGCCAGCAGTGAGAGGCCTAGGGGCTACACCTTC.

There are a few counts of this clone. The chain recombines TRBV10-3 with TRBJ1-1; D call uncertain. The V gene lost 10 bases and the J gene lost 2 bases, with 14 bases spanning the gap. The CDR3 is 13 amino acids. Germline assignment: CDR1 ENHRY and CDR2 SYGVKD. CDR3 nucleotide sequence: TGTGCCACCGAGGACTGGGGAAACACTGAAGCTTTCTTT. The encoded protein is CATEDWGNTEAFF.

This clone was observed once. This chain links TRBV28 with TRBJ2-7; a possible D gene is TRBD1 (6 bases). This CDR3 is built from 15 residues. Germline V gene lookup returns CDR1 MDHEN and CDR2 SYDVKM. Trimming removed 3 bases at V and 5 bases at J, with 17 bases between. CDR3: CASSFSGRGRNEQYF. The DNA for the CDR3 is TGTGCCAGCAGTTTTTCGGGCAGGGGCCGAAACGAGCAGTACTTC.

The CDR3 DNA reads TGTGCCAGCAGCCAAGATACTCTAACCACCGGGGAGCTGTTTTTT. It encodes CASSQDTLTTGELFF. The chain recombines TRBV4-2 with TRBJ2-2, with D unresolved. The length of the CDR3 is 15 residues. Germline assignment: CDR1 LGHNA and CDR2 YNFKEQ. V was shortened by 0 bases and J by 4 bases, with 9 bases between the two germline ends.

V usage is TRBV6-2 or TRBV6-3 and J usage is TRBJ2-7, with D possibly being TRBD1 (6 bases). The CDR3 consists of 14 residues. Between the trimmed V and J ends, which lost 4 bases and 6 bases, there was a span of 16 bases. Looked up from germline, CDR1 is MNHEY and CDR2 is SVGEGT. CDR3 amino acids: CASSFSTGRLEQYF. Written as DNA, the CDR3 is TGTGCCAGCAGTTTCTCAACAGGGCGGCTCGAGCAGTACTTC.

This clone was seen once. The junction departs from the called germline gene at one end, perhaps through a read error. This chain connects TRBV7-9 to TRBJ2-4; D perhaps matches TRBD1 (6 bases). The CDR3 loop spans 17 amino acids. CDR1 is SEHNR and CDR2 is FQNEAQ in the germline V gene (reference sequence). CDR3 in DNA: TGTACCAGCAGCATACTACAGGGCTCTGGGGCCAAAAACATTCAGTACTTC. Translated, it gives CTSSILQGSGAKNIQYF.

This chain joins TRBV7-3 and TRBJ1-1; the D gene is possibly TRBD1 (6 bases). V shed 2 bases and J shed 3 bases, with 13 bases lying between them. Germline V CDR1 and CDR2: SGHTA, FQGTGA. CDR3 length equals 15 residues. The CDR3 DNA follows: TGTGCCAGCAGCTTAGGGGGCCTTGACTACACTGAAGCTTTCTTT. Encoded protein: CASSLGGLDYTEAFF.

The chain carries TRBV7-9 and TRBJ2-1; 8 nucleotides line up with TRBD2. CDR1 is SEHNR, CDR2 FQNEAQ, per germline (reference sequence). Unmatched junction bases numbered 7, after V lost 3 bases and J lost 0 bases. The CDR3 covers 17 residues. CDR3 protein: CASSFDSGGSSYNEQFF. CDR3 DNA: TGTGCCAGCAGCTTCGACAGCGGGGGTAGCTCCTACAATGAGCAGTTCTTC.